Reported below is one T cell receptor (beta chain). Antigen unknown. The assay was immunoSEQ multiplex PCR, and TCRdb's table has in-frame clones only and misses some. The sample holds approximately 100,000 clones, 55% to 75% seen once. From germline, CDR1 is GTSNPN and CDR2 SVGIG (reference sequence). The V end lost 0 bases, the J end lost 5 bases, and 5 bases lay between the germline ends. This CDR3 contains 13 residues. The data belong to a study of cytotoxic CD8 clonotypes in ibrutinib-treated CLL. About the research overall: Collecting the response samples happened after a median 12 months of treatment, with a range of 6 to 36.

Whole-study findings and limits: Exceeding age-matched healthy donors, baseline clonality also tracked the counts of circulating CD8+ T cells. Once treatment began, public clonotypes, which were uncommon, contracted or stayed stable.

Sequences were derived from PBMCs, sampled after 24 months of ibrutinib treatment. This clonotype was obtained from a human donor with chronic lymphocytic leukemia. This sequence joins TRBV30 and TRBJ1-6; no definite D call. The CDR3 spells CAWSVLDNSPLHF. In DNA, the CDR3 is TGTGCCTGGAGTGTATTAGATAATTCACCCCTCCACTTT.